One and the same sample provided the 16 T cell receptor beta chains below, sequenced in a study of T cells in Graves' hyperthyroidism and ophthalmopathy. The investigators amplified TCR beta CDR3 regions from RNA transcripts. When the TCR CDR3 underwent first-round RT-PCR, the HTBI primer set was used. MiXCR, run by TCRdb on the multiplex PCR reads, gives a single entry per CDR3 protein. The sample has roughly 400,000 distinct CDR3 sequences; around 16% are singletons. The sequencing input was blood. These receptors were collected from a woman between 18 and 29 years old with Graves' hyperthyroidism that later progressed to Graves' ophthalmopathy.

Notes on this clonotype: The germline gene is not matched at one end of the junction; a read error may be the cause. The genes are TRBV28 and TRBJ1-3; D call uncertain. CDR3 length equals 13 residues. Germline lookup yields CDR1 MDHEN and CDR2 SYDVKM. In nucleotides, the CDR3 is TGTGCCAGCATCGGCAGCTCTGGAAACACCATGTATTTT. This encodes CASIGSSGNTMYF.

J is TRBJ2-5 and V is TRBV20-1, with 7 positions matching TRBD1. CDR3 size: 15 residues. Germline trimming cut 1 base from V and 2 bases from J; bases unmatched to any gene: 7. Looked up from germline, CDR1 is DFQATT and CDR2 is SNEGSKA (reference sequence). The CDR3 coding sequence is TGCAGTGCTAGAGCCGCGAGACAGGGTCAAGAGACCCAGTACTTC. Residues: CSARAARQGQETQYF.

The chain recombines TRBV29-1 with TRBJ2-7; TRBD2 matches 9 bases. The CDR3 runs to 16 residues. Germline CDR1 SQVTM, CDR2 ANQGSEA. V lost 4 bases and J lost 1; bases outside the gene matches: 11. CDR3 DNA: TGCAGCGTTGGGGACATTGGACTAGCGCCGTCCTACGAGCAGTACTTC. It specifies CSVGDIGLAPSYEQYF.

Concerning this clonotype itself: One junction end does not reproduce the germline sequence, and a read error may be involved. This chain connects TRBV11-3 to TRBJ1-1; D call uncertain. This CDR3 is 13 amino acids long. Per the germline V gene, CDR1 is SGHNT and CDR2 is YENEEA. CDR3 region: CASSLGRNTEDFF. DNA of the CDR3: TGTGCCAGCAGCTTGGGAAGGAACACTGAAGATTTCTTT.

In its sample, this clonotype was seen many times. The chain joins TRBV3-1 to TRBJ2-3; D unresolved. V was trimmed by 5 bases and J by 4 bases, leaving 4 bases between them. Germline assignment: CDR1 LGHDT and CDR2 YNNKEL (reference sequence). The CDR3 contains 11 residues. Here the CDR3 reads CASSGSDTQYF. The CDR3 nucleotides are TGTGCCAGCAGCGGGTCAGATACGCAGTATTTT.

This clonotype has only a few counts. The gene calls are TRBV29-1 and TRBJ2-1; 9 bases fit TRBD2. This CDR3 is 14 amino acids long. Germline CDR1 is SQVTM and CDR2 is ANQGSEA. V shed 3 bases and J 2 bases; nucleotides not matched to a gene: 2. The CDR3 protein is CSVDLAGTYNEQFF. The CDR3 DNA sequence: TGCAGCGTTGACCTAGCGGGAACCTACAATGAGCAGTTCTTC.

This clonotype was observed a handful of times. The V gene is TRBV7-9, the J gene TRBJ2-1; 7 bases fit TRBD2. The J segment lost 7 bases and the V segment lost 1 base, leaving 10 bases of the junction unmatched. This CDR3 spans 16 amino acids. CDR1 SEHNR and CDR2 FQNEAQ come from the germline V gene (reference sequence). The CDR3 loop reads CASSLERLAPLNEQFF. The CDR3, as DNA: TGTGCCAGCAGCTTAGAGAGACTAGCCCCTTTGAATGAGCAGTTCTTC.

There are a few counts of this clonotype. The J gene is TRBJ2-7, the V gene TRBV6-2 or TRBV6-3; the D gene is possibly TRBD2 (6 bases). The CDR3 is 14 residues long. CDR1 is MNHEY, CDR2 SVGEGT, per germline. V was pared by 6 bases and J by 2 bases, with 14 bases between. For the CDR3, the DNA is TGTGCCAGCAGCCTCGGGACTTCTCCCTACGAGCAGTACTTC. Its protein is CASSLGTSPYEQYF.

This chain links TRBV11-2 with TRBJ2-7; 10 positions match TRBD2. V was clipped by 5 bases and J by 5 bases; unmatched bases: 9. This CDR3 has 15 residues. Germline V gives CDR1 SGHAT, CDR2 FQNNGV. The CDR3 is CASSPQREGRNEQYF. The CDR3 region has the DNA TGTGCCAGCAGCCCCCAGCGGGAGGGCCGCAACGAGCAGTACTTC.

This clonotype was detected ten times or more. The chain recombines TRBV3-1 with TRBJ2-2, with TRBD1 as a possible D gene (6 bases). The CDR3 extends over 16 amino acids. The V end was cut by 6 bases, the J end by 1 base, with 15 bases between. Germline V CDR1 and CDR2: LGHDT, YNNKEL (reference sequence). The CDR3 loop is CASRERTVLNTGELFF. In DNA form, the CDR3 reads TGTGCCAGCAGAGAGCGGACAGTCCTGAACACCGGGGAGCTGTTTTTT.

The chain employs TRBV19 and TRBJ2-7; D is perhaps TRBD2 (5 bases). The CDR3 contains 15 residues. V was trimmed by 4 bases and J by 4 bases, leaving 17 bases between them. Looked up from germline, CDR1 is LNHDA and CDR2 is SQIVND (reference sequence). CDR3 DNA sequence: TGTGCCAGTAGTAATCAACTAGTCAAGTCATACGAGCAGTACTTC. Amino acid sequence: CASSNQLVKSYEQYF.

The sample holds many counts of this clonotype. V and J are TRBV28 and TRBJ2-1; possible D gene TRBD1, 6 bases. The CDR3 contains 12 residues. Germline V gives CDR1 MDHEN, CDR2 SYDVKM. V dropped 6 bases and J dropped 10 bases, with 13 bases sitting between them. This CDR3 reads CASSRDRLEQFF. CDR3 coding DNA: TGTGCCAGCAGCCGTGACAGGTTAGAGCAGTTCTTC. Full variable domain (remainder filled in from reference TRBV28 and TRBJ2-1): DVKVTQSSRYLVKRTGEKVFLECVQDMDHENMFWYRQDPGLGLRLIYFSYDVKMKEKGDIPEGYSVSREKKERFSLILESASTNQTSMYLCASSRDRLEQFFGPGTRLTVL.

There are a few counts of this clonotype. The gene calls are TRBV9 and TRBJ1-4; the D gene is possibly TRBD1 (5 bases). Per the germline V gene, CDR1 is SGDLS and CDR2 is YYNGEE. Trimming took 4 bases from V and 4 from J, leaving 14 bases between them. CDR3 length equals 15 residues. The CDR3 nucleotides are TGTGCCAGCAGCCCCGAGGGGAGGAATAATGAAAAACTGTTTTTT. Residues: CASSPEGRNNEKLFF. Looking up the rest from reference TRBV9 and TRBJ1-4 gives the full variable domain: DSGVTQTPKHLITATGQRVTLRCSPRSGDLSVYWYQQSLDQGLQFLIQYYNGEERAKGNILERFSAQQFPDLHSELNLSSLELGDSALYFCASSPEGRNNEKLFFGSGTQLSVL.

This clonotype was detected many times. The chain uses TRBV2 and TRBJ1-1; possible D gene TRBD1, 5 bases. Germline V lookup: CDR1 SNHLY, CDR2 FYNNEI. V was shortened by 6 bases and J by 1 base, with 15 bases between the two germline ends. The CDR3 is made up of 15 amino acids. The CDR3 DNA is TGTGCCAGCAGCCAAAGGATTGGGGGGAACACTGAAGCTTTCTTT. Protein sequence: CASSQRIGGNTEAFF.

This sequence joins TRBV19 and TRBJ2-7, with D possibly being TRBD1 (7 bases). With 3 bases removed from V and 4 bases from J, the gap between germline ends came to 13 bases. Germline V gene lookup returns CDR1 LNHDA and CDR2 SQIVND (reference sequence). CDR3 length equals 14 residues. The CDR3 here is CASSIGRGEYEQYF. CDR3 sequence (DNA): TGTGCCAGTAGTATCGGCAGGGGGGAGTACGAGCAGTACTTC.

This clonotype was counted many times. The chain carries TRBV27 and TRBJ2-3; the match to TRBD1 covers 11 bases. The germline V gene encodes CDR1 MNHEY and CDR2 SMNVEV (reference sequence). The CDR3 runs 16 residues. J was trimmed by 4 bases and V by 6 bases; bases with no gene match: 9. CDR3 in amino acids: CASRLIPGQGADTQYF. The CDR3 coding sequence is TGTGCCAGCAGACTCATTCCGGGACAGGGGGCAGATACGCAGTATTTT.